This TCR beta chain was identified during a study of a mutant IDH1 vaccine in newly diagnosed glioma. Overall study: Vaccines were begun 4-6 weeks after radiotherapy alone, or with temozolomide cycles. Before enrollment, the patients had been treated with radiotherapy alone, temozolomide alone, or both together. Most of them had received both. Study-wide points: Pseudoprogression seemed unrelated to changes in top peripheral T cell clonotypes. It was more than 80% of patients that developed vaccine-induced immune responses.

The time point denotes: week 23, last vaccination. In the vaccine, a single dose held 300 ug of the mutant IDH1 20-mer peptide, along with topical imiquimod. In regard to this clone: The antigen remains undetermined.

Sequencing was performed with immunoSEQ multiplex PCR; in TCRdb, only in-frame clones are kept and a portion is missing. Among around 56,000 clones listed, around 80% were seen once. The CDR3 spans 14 residues. V shed 7 bases and J 7 bases; nucleotides not matched to a gene: 11. Germline values: CDR1 MNHEY, CDR2 SMNVEV (reference sequence). The chain is built from TRBV27 and TRBJ1-2, with TRBD1 identical over 8 bases. The sequence came from a woman between 40 and 50 years old with glioma. Some clones in this sample may be carry-over from other donors' samples. Source: PBMCs, taken from a glioma patient whose treatment included an IDH1 peptide vaccine. The CDR3 here is CASTLGTGTFGYTF. Here the CDR3 DNA reads TGTGCCAGCACCCTTGGGACAGGTACCTTTGGCTACACCTTC.